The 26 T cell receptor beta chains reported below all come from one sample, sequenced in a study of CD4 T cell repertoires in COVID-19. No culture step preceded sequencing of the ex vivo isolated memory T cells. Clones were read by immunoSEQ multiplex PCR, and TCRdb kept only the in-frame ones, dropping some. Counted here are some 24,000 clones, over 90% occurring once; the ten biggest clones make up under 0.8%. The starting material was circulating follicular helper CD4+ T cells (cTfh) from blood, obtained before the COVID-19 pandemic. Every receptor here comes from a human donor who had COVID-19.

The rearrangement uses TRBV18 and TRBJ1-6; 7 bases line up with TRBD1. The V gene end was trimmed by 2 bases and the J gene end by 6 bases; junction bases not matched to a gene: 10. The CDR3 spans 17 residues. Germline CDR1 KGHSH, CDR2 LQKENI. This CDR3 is CASSPEVGQATNSPLHF. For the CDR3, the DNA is TGTGCCAGCTCACCAGAGGTAGGACAGGCGACTAATTCACCCCTCCACTTT.

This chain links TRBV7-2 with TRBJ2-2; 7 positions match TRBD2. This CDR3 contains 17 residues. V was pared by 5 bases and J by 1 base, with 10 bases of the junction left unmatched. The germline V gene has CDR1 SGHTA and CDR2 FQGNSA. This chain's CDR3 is CASSQRGGSKNTGELFF. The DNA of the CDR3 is TGTGCCAGCAGCCAAAGGGGCGGGAGTAAGAACACCGGGGAGCTGTTTTTT. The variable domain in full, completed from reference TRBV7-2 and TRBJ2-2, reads GAGVSQSPSNKVTEKGKDVELRCDPISGHTALYWYRQSLGQGLEFLIYFQGNSAPDKSGLPSDRFSAERTGGSVSTLTIQRTQQEDSAVYLCASSQRGGSKNTGELFFGEGSRLTVL.

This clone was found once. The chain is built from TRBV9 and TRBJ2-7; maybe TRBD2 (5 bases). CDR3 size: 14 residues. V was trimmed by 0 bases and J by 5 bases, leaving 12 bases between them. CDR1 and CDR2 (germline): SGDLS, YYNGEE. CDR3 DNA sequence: TGTGCCAGCAGCGTAGATGGAGGTAATAACGAGCAGTACTTC. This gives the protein CASSVDGGNNEQYF.

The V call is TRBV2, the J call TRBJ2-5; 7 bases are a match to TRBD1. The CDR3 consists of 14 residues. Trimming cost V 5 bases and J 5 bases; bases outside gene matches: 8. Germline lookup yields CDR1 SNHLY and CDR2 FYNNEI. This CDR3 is CASSRDSGRETQYF. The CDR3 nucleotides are TGTGCCAGCAGTAGGGACAGCGGCAGGGAGACCCAGTACTTC.

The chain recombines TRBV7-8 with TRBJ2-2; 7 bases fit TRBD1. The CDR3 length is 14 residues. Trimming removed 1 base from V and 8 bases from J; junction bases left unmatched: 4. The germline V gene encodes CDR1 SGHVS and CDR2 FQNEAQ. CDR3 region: CASSLEGGTGELFF. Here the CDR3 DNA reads TGTGCCAGCAGCTTAGAAGGGGGCACGGGGGAGCTGTTTTTT.

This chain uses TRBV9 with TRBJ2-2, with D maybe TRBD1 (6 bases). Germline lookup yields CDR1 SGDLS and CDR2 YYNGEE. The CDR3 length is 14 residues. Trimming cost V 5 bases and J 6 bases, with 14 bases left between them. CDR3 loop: CASRTQGSSGELFF. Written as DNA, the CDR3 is TGTGCCAGCAGGACTCAGGGGTCTTCCGGGGAGCTGTTTTTT.

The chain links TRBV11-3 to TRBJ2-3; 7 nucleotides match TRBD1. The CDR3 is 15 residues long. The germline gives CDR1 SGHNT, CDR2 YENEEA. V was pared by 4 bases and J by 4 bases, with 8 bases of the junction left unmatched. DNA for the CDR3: TGTGCCAGCAGCTCGACAGGGAGTGTGGCAGATACGCAGTATTTT. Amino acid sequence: CASSSTGSVADTQYF.

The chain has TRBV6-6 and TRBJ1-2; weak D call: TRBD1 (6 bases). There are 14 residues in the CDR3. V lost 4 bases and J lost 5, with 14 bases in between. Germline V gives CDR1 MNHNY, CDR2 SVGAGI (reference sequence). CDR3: CASSFTTGLYGYTF. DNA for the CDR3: TGTGCCAGCAGTTTCACAACAGGGCTTTATGGCTACACCTTC.

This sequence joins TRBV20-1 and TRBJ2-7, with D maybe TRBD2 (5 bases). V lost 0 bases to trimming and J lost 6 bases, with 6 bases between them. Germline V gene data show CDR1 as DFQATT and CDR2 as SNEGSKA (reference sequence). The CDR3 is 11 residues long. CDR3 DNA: TGCAGTGCTAGAGAAGCGGCCGAGCAGTACTTC. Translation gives CSAREAAEQYF.

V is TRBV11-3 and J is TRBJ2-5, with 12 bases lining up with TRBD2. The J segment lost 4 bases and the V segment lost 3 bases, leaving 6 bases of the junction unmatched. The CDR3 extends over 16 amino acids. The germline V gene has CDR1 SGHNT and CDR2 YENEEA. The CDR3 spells CASSFSGTSGLETQYF. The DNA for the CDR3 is TGTGCCAGCAGCTTTTCCGGGACTAGCGGGTTAGAGACCCAGTACTTC.

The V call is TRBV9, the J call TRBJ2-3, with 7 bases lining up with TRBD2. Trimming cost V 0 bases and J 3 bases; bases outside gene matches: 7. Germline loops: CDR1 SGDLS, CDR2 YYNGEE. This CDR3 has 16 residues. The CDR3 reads CASSVGTRTMTDTQYF. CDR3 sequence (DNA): TGTGCCAGCAGCGTAGGGACTAGGACCATGACAGATACGCAGTATTTT.

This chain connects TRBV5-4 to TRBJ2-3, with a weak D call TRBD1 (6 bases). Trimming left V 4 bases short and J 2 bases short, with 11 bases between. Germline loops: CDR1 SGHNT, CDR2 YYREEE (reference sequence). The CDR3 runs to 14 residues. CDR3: CASSPWTVTDTQYF. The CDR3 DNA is TGTGCCAGCAGCCCTTGGACAGTCACAGATACGCAGTATTTT.

The CDR3 loop reads CASTDSTYEQYF. CDR3 bases: TGTGCCAGTACCGACTCCACCTACGAGCAGTACTTC. The chain has TRBV19 and TRBJ2-7; no definite D call. Per the germline V gene, CDR1 is LNHDA and CDR2 is SQIVND (reference sequence). The CDR3 is 12 amino acids. V dropped 7 bases and J dropped 2 bases, with 9 bases sitting between them. Complete variable domain (other parts from reference TRBV19 and TRBJ2-7): DGGITQSPKYLFRKEGQNVTLSCEQNLNHDAMYWYRQDPGQGLRLIYYSQIVNDFQKGDIAEGYSVSREKKESFPLTVTSAQKNPTAFYLCASTDSTYEQYFGPGTRLTVT.

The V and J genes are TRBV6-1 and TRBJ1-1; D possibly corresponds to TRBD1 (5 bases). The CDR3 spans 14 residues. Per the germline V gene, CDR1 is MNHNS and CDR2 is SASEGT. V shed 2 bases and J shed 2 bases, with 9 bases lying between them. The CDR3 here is CASSEQGPNTEAFF. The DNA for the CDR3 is TGTGCCAGCAGTGAACAGGGCCCCAACACTGAAGCTTTCTTT.

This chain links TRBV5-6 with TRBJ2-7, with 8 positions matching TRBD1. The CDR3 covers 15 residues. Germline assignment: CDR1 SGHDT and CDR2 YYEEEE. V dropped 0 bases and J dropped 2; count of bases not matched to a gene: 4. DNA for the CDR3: TGTGCCAGCAGCTTGGCGGGACAGGAGGCCTACGAGCAGTACTTC. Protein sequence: CASSLAGQEAYEQYF.

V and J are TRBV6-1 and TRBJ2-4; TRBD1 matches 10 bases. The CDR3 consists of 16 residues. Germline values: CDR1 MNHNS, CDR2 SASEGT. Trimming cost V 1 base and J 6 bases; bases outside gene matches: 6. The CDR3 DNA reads TGTGCCAGCAGTGAAGTGAGGGGGACAGGGGCAAACATTCAGTACTTC. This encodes CASSEVRGTGANIQYF.

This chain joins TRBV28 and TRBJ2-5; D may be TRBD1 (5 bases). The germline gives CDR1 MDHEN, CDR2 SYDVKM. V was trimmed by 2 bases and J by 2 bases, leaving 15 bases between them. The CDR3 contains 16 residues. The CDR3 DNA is TGTGCCAGCAGTTTACGAACAGGAACCAAACAAGAGACCCAGTACTTC. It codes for CASSLRTGTKQETQYF.

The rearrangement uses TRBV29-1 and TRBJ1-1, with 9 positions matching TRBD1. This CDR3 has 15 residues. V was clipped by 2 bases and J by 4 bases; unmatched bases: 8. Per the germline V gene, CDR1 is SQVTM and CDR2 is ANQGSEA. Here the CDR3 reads CSVESVDRGSTEAFF. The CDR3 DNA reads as TGCAGCGTTGAATCGGTGGACAGGGGAAGCACTGAAGCTTTCTTT.

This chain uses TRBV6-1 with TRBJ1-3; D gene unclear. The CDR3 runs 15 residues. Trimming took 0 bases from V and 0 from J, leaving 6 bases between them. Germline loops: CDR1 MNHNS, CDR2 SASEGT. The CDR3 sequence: CASSEAGSSGNTIYF. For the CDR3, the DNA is TGTGCCAGCAGTGAAGCGGGCAGCTCTGGAAACACCATATATTTT.

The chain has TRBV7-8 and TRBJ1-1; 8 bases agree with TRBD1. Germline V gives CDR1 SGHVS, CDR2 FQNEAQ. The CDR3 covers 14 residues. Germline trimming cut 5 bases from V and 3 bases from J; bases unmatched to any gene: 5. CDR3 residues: CASSPDREDTEAFF. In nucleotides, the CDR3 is TGTGCCAGCAGCCCGGACAGGGAAGACACTGAAGCTTTCTTT.

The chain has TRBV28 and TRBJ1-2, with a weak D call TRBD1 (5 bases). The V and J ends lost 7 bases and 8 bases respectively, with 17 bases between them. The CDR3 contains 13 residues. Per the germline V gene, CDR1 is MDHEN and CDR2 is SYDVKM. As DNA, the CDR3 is TGTGCCAGCACCCTCAGGGTCGATTGGGGCTACACCTTC. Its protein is CASTLRVDWGYTF.

CDR3 protein: CASSQSRRNTEAFF. The CDR3 DNA sequence: TGTGCCAGCAGCCAAAGTCGGAGGAACACTGAAGCTTTCTTT. V usage is TRBV14 and J usage is TRBJ1-1; D is ambiguous. CDR3 length: 14 amino acids. Trimming took 2 bases from V and 1 from J, leaving 8 bases between them. The germline V gene encodes CDR1 SGHDN and CDR2 FVKESK.

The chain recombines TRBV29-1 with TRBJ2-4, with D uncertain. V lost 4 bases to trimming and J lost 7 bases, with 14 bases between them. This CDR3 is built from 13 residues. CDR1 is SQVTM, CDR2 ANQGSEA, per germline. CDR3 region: CSVGSRPRNIQYF. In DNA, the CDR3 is TGCAGCGTTGGATCCAGGCCTCGGAACATTCAGTACTTC.

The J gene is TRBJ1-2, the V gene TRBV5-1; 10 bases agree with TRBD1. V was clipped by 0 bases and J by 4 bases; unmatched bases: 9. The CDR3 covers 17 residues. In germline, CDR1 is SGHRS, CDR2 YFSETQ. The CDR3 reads CASSLGGSGTGVYGYTF. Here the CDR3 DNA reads TGCGCCAGCAGCTTGGGGGGCTCCGGGACAGGGGTCTATGGCTACACCTTC.

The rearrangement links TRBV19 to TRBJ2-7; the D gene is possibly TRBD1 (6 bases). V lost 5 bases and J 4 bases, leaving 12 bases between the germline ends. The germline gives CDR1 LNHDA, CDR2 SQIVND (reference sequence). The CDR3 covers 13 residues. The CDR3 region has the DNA TGTGCCAGTAGTGTCGACAGGAATTACGAGCAGTACTTC. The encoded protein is CASSVDRNYEQYF.

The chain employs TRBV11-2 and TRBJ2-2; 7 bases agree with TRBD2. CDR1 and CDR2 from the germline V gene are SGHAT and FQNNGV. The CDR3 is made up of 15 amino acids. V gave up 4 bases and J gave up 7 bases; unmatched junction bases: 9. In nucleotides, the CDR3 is TGTGCCAGCAGCTCCCAGGCAAGCGGGATCGGGGAGCTGTTTTTT. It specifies CASSSQASGIGELFF.